This passage covers 20 T cell receptor beta chains from one sample sequenced in a study of blood T cell repertoires in COVID-19. TCRdb's table, derived via immunoSEQ multiplex PCR, lists solely in-frame clones and lacks some. Found here are some 180,000 clones, around 86% of them singletons; the top ten hold 6.5% to 8.5%. Sequencing was performed on peripheral blood. The receptors here all came from a man aged 35-49 years with acute or convalescent COVID-19.

This chain links TRBV6-5 with TRBJ1-4; no definite D call. V was shortened by 6 bases and J by 8 bases, with 13 bases between the two germline ends. The CDR3 has 13 amino acids. CDR1 and CDR2 (germline): MNHEY, SVGAGI. The CDR3 reads CASRDFPEEKLFF. The CDR3 region has the DNA TGTGCCAGCAGGGACTTCCCAGAGGAAAAACTGTTTTTT.

The chain couples TRBV3-1 (or the pseudogene TRBV3-2) to TRBJ2-6, with 9 bases aligning to TRBD1. The CDR3 contains 18 residues. With 3 bases clipped from V and 0 bases from J, the junction kept 6 bases outside the gene matches. The germline CDR1 and CDR2 sequences are LGHDT and YNNKEL (reference sequence). The CDR3 sequence: CASSQATGGFSGANVLTF. DNA for the CDR3: TGTGCCAGCAGCCAGGCGACAGGGGGATTCTCTGGGGCCAACGTCCTGACTTTC.

The chain carries TRBV7-8 and TRBJ2-3; D uncertain. The germline gives CDR1 SGHVS, CDR2 FQNEAQ. The length of the CDR3 is 15 residues. V lost 6 bases and J lost 2, with 15 bases in between. The CDR3 loop reads CASSSNGGPTDTQYF. In DNA form, the CDR3 reads TGTGCCAGCAGTTCTAATGGTGGGCCCACAGATACGCAGTATTTT.

V gene TRBV6-5 combines with J gene TRBJ1-1, with 7 bases identical to TRBD1. The germline CDR1 and CDR2 sequences are MNHEY and SVGAGI. The V and J ends lost 4 bases and 10 bases, in that order; junction bases with no gene match: 9. The CDR3 runs 13 residues. CDR3 in amino acids: CASSSTQGRRAFF. CDR3 DNA: TGTGCCAGCAGTTCTACACAGGGGCGAAGAGCTTTCTTT.

This chain links TRBV5-5 with TRBJ2-7, with 7 bases lining up with TRBD2. The CDR3 spans 15 residues. Germline CDR1 is SGHKS and CDR2 is YYEKEE (reference sequence). V was clipped by 3 bases and J by 9 bases; unmatched bases: 15. The CDR3 loop is CASSSTTGDSGGQYF. In DNA, the CDR3 is TGTGCCAGCAGCTCTACGACGGGAGATTCGGGGGGGCAGTACTTC.

V and J are TRBV29-1 and TRBJ2-1; 12 nucleotides agree with TRBD1. This CDR3 has 16 residues. J gave up 7 bases and V 4 bases, and 11 bases lay outside the gene matches. Germline V gene data show CDR1 as SQVTM and CDR2 as ANQGSEA. CDR3 sequence reads: CSVAGSGTGGLNEQFF. CDR3 sequence (DNA): TGCAGCGTTGCGGGATCCGGGACAGGGGGCTTGAATGAGCAGTTCTTC.

CDR3 region: CASSDYGTGEVYWGTQYF. DNA for the CDR3: TGTGCCAGCAGTGACTACGGGACAGGGGAGGTGTACTGGGGGACCCAGTACTTC. J is TRBJ2-5 and V is TRBV25-1; 10 bases map to TRBD1. V lost 3 bases to trimming and J lost 7 bases; unmatched junction nucleotides: 17. This CDR3 is built from 18 residues. Germline-derived CDR1 and CDR2 are MGHDK and SYGVNS.

Written as DNA, the CDR3 is TGTGCCAGCAGCCCGGCCGGGGGACTAAGCTCCTACAATGAGCAGTTCTTC. Its protein is CASSPAGGLSSYNEQFF. The V call is TRBV13, the J call TRBJ2-1; 7 nucleotides align to TRBD2. In germline, CDR1 is PRHDT, CDR2 FYEKMQ (reference sequence). The CDR3 is made up of 17 amino acids. The V and J ends lost 5 bases and 0 bases, in that order; junction bases with no gene match: 10.

CDR3 amino acids: CASSLSGGGQETQYF. In DNA, the CDR3 is TGTGCCAGCAGCCTTAGCGGGGGGGGACAAGAGACCCAGTACTTC. V and J are TRBV28 and TRBJ2-5; TRBD2 matches at 11 bases. The CDR3 is 15 amino acids. With V trimmed by 6 bases and J by 2 bases, 5 bases remained unmatched. Germline V gene data show CDR1 as MDHEN and CDR2 as SYDVKM. The entire variable domain, with the rest obtained from reference TRBV28 and TRBJ2-5, is as follows: DVKVTQSSRYLVKRTGEKVFLECVQDMDHENMFWYRQDPGLGLRLIYFSYDVKMKEKGDIPEGYSVSREKKERFSLILESASTNQTSMYLCASSLSGGGQETQYFGPGTRLLVL.

The V gene is TRBV29-1, the J gene TRBJ1-4, with a weak D call TRBD1 (6 bases). The V end was cut by 6 bases, the J end by 4 bases, with 12 bases between. Germline V gene sequence: CDR1 SQVTM, CDR2 ANQGSEA. This CDR3 spans 13 amino acids. The CDR3 loop reads CSVSRDINEKLFF. The CDR3 region has the DNA TGCAGCGTGTCCCGGGACATTAATGAAAAACTGTTTTTT.

V and J are TRBV7-3 and TRBJ1-5; D unclear. Trimming took 1 base from V and 5 from J, leaving 15 bases between them. Looked up from germline, CDR1 is SGHTA and CDR2 is FQGTGA. The CDR3 length is 16 residues. The CDR3 sequence is CASSLKWAGPDQPQHF. CDR3 coding DNA: TGTGCCAGCAGCTTAAAATGGGCAGGCCCAGATCAGCCCCAGCATTTT.

The chain uses TRBV5-1 and TRBJ1-2; D is uncertain. This CDR3 region has 13 residues. The germline V gene has CDR1 SGHRS and CDR2 YFSETQ. The V gene lost 0 bases and the J gene lost 4 bases, with 7 bases spanning the gap. The CDR3 protein is CASSLAESYGYTF. DNA of the CDR3: TGCGCCAGCAGCTTGGCGGAGAGCTATGGCTACACCTTC. The full variable domain, completed using reference TRBV5-1 and TRBJ1-2, is KAGVTQTPRYLIKTRGQQVTLSCSPISGHRSVSWYQQTPGQGLQFLFEYFSETQRNKGNFPGRFSGRQFSNSRSEMNVSTLELGDSALYLCASSLAESYGYTFGSGTRLTVV.

The chain couples TRBV28 to TRBJ1-2, with 8 bases fitting TRBD1. Germline V gene data show CDR1 as MDHEN and CDR2 as SYDVKM. V shed 4 bases, J shed 3 bases, and the junction held 4 bases outside the gene matches. This CDR3 is built from 14 residues. The CDR3 DNA follows: TGTGCCAGCAGTTACGGACAGGGCTACTATGGCTACACCTTC. Protein product: CASSYGQGYYGYTF.

V is TRBV7-6 and J is TRBJ2-7; TRBD1 aligns across 9 bases. The CDR3 has 15 residues. CDR1 and CDR2 (germline): SGHVS, FNYEAQ. V lost 5 bases and J lost 0; bases outside the gene matches: 5. The CDR3 protein is CASSPGTGPSYEQYF. CDR3 bases: TGTGCCAGCAGCCCTGGGACAGGGCCCTCCTACGAGCAGTACTTC.

This chain links TRBV7-8 with TRBJ1-2; 7 bases are a match to TRBD1. V lost 5 bases to trimming and J lost 2 bases; unmatched junction nucleotides: 5. The CDR3 is 14 amino acids. CDR1 is SGHVS and CDR2 is FQNEAQ in the germline V gene. CDR3: CASSNPGQNYGYTF. CDR3 nucleotide sequence: TGTGCCAGCAGCAATCCGGGACAGAACTATGGCTACACCTTC. Using reference TRBV7-8 and TRBJ1-2 for the parts outside the CDR3, the full variable domain is GAGVSQSPRYKVAKRGQDVALRCDPISGHVSLFWYQQALGQGPEFLTYFQNEAQLDKSGLPSDRFFAERPEGSVSTLKIQRTQQEDSAVYLCASSNPGQNYGYTFGSGTRLTVV.

The chain recombines TRBV27 with TRBJ1-2; 9 bases map to TRBD1. The V gene end was trimmed by 7 bases and the J gene end by 7 bases; junction bases not matched to a gene: 13. The CDR3 extends over 15 amino acids. Germline V CDR1 and CDR2: MNHEY, SMNVEV (reference sequence). CDR3 region: CASTPAGTGNVGYTF. CDR3 nucleotides: TGTGCCAGCACCCCAGCCGGGACAGGGAATGTTGGCTACACCTTC.

The DNA for the CDR3 is TGTGCCAGCAGCTTGGACCAGGGTGGGTATGGCTACACCTTC. Its protein product is CASSLDQGGYGYTF. This chain connects TRBV5-4 to TRBJ1-2; D possibly corresponds to TRBD1 (5 bases). V shed 0 bases and J shed 5 bases, with 11 bases lying between them. CDR3 length: 14 amino acids. CDR1 and CDR2 (germline): SGHNT, YYREEE (reference sequence).

The chain is built from TRBV6-5 and TRBJ1-2; 7 bases are shared with TRBD1. Germline V CDR1 and CDR2: MNHEY, SVGAGI. The length of the CDR3 is 14 residues. V shed 6 bases, J shed 4 bases, and the junction held 8 bases outside the gene matches. The CDR3: CASSRPDRVYGYTF. The CDR3 region has the DNA TGTGCCAGCAGCCGACCTGACAGGGTCTATGGCTACACCTTC.

J is TRBJ1-5 and V is TRBV4-2, with D possibly TRBD1 on 6 matching bases. The germline V gene has CDR1 LGHNA and CDR2 YNFKEQ. CDR3 length equals 19 residues. Trimming cost V 0 bases and J 0 bases, with 18 bases left between them. DNA for the CDR3: TGTGCCAGCAGCCAAGAACCCGCCTTGGGAGGGGGTAGCAATCAGCCCCAGCATTTT. This gives the protein CASSQEPALGGGSNQPQHF.

The chain is built from TRBV10-3 and TRBJ2-5, with 7 bases lining up with TRBD1. The V segment lost 4 bases and the J segment 5 bases; nucleotides outside the gene matches: 4. The CDR3 is 13 residues long. Germline values: CDR1 ENHRY, CDR2 SYGVKD. For the CDR3, the DNA is TGTGCCATCAGTGGACAGGGTCGGGAGACCCAGTACTTC. It codes for CAISGQGRETQYF.